A single T cell receptor (beta chain) is shown here with its context. V was cut by 0 bases and J by 2 bases, with 15 bases left in between. From germline, CDR1 is SGDLS and CDR2 YYNGEE. This CDR3 spans 16 amino acids. The source of the sample is a study of Ad26.COV2.S vaccination and SARS-CoV-2 variants. The sample's treatment: 19 received Ad26.COV2.S at low or high dose, single or two shots; about 5 received placebo; per-sample allocation not given. Each sample was drawn 63 days after the first injection (of vaccine or placebo). The repertoire was sequenced with immunoSEQ multiplex PCR; TCRdb's copy has only in-frame clones and lacks some. The sample contains just over 350,000 clones, approximately 81% of which appear only once.

The rearrangement uses TRBV9 and TRBJ2-7, with D possibly matching TRBD2 (6 bases). The TCR was taken from a person between 18 and 60 years old who received the Ad26.COV2.S COVID-19 vaccine or a placebo. The sample here was peripheral blood, taken in a trial of Ad26.COV2.S vaccine versus placebo. CDR3 coding DNA: TGTGCCAGCAGCGTAGGGGATAGCGGAGACCCCTACGAGCAGTACTTC. This gives the protein CASSVGDSGDPYEQYF. Full variable domain (outside the CDR3, taken from reference TRBV9 and TRBJ2-7): DSGVTQTPKHLITATGQRVTLRCSPRSGDLSVYWYQQSLDQGLQFLIQYYNGEERAKGNILERFSAQQFPDLHSELNLSSLELGDSALYFCASSVGDSGDPYEQYFGPGTRLTVT.